The T cell receptor beta chain under discussion was sequenced for a study of shared clonotypes between healthy human individuals. Study conclusions and caveats: The sampled material consisted only of blood, and tissue repertoires are likely to differ. Among donors, sharing of clonotypes was expected to be affected by sequencing depth.

Turning to this clone: Its antigen is undetermined.

V lost 3 bases, J lost 2 bases, and 1 base stayed unmatched. The CDR3 is 14 amino acids. Per the germline V gene, CDR1 is MNHEY and CDR2 is SMNVEV (reference sequence). Naive CD8 cells, CD45RO-negative and positively selected for CCR7, excluded terminally differentiated effector memory CD45RA+ cells. The data were produced by immunoSEQ multiplex PCR, yet TCRdb's version contains in-frame clones alone and is incomplete. The sample consists of roughly 550,000 clones, roughly 95% of them appearing once. The sequencing sample was made of naive CD8+ T cells sorted from blood. The J gene is TRBJ2-1, the V gene TRBV27; 7 positions match TRBD1. The clonotype originates from a woman under 40 in good health. CDR3 protein: CASSFDRAYNEQFF. CDR3 nucleotides: TGTGCCAGCAGTTTCGACAGGGCCTACAATGAGCAGTTCTTC.